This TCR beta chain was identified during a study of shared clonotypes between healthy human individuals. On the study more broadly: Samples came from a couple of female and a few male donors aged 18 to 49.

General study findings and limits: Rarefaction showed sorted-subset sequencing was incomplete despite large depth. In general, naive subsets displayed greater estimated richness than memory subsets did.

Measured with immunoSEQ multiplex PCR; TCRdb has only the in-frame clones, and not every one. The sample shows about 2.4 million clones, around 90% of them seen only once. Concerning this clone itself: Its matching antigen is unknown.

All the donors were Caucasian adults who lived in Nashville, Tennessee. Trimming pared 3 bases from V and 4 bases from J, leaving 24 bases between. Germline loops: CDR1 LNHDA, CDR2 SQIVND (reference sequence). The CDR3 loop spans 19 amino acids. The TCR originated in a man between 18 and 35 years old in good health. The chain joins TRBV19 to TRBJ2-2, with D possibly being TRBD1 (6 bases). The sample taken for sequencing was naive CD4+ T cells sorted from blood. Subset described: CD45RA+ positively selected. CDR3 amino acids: CASSIWEIWGRGVTGELFF. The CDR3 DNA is TGTGCCAGTAGTATCTGGGAAATTTGGGGCAGGGGTGTCACCGGGGAGCTGTTTTTT.